The entry below gives a single TCR beta chain sequence along with its context. Produced via immunoSEQ multiplex PCR; TCRdb's table is partial and in-frame only. The sample includes under 350,000 clones, 65% to 90% of them seen just once. This sample is part of a study of blood T cell repertoires in COVID-19. The overall study: Nucleic acid was either cDNA or gDNA, and it came from T cells, B-cell-depleted T cells, or PBMCs.

Germline V gives CDR1 SGHNT, CDR2 YYREEE (reference sequence). Trimming stripped 5 bases from V and 1 base from J, with 12 bases between. CDR3 length: 14 amino acids. This chain links TRBV5-4 with TRBJ1-2; no definite D call. The sequenced material came from PBMCs or T cells enriched from blood (not recorded which). This TCR derives from a woman between 40 and 50 years old with acute COVID-19. The CDR3 region has the DNA TGTGCCAGCAGTACGGGAGGAATTAACTATGGCTACACCTTC. This translates into CASSTGGINYGYTF.